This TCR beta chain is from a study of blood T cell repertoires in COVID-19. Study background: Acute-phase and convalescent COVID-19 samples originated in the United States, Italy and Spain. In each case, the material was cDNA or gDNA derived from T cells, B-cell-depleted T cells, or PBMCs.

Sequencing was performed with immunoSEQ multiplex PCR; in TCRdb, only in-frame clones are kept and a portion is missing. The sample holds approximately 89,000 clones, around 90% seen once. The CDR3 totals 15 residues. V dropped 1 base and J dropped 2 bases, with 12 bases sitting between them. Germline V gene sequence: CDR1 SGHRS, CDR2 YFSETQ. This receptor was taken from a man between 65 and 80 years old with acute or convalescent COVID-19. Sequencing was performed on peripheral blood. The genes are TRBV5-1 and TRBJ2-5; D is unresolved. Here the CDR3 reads CASSLSIARQETQYF. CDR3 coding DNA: TGCGCCAGCAGCTTGTCAATAGCAAGACAAGAGACCCAGTACTTC.